One sample yielded the 5 T cell receptor beta chains listed below, sequenced in a study of T cells after yellow fever vaccination. TCRdb re-called the 5' RACE reads through MiXCR, storing one row per CDR3 protein. The sample yields roughly 500,000 distinct CDR3 sequences, about 19% seen once. Here the sequenced sample was PBMCs, taken 15 days after the yellow fever booster vaccination. Source of these receptors: a man in his thirties or forties who received the YFV17D yellow fever vaccine.

This clonotype came up a few times. This chain uses TRBV12-3 or TRBV12-4 with TRBJ2-2; 11 bases match TRBD2. V shed 5 bases and J 6 bases; nucleotides not matched to a gene: 2. The CDR3 is 14 residues long. CDR3 residues: CASSPTSGAGELFF. The CDR3 region has the DNA TGTGCCAGCAGTCCGACTAGCGGGGCCGGGGAGCTGTTTTTT.

The chain is built from TRBV11-1 and TRBJ2-1; 7 bases line up with TRBD2. In germline, CDR1 is SGHAT, CDR2 FQDESV (reference sequence). V gave up 4 bases and J gave up 5 bases; unmatched junction bases: 17. The CDR3 loop spans 18 amino acids. This CDR3 is CASSSIQTSLKNNNEQFF. The CDR3 nucleotides are TGTGCCAGCAGCTCGATTCAGACTAGCCTTAAGAATAACAATGAGCAGTTCTTC.

This clonotype has a handful of counts. This chain links TRBV9 with TRBJ2-5; D assignment may be TRBD1 or TRBD2 (5 bases each). V was cut by 3 bases and J by 7 bases, with 16 bases left in between. CDR1 is SGDLS and CDR2 is YYNGEE in the germline V gene. This CDR3 region has 14 residues. CDR3 sequence reads: CASSELGPGGTQYF. CDR3 DNA: TGTGCCAGCAGCGAGCTAGGTCCTGGGGGGACCCAGTACTTC.

This chain joins TRBV5-1 and TRBJ2-2; D perhaps matches TRBD2 (6 bases). CDR1 and CDR2 (germline): SGHRS, YFSETQ. Trimming left V 4 bases short and J 5 bases short, with 12 bases between. This CDR3 spans 14 amino acids. The CDR3 sequence is CASSPGLPTGELFF. In nucleotides, the CDR3 is TGCGCCAGCAGCCCGGGACTTCCTACCGGGGAGCTGTTTTTT.

The V gene is TRBV19, the J gene TRBJ2-1, with TRBD2 matching over 8 bases. CDR1 LNHDA and CDR2 SQIVND come from the germline V gene (reference sequence). The CDR3 extends over 16 amino acids. With 5 bases clipped from V and 7 bases from J, the junction kept 13 bases outside the gene matches. CDR3 nucleotide sequence: TGTGCCAGTAGTGCCCCCGGGACTAGGGCGGTGAATGAGCAGTTCTTC. Residues: CASSAPGTRAVNEQFF.